The present entry profiles one T cell receptor beta chain with its context. The data were obtained in a study of blood T cell repertoires in COVID-19. CDR1 is MRHNA, CDR2 SNTAGT, per germline. V shed 4 bases and J shed 6 bases, with 13 bases lying between them. This CDR3 region has 15 residues. TCRdb keeps only in-frame clones here, not all; method: immunoSEQ multiplex PCR. The table lists 80,000 to 130,000 clones, 80% to 90% of them singletons. Those who participated ranged in age from roughly 18 to 90 years and resided in under 25 US areas. Grouping used clinical history reported by participants in a survey and questionnaire.

The origin of this receptor is a woman aged 45-65 years who had recovered from COVID-19. The V call is TRBV6-4, the J call TRBJ1-6; the D gene is possibly TRBD1 (6 bases). The source material was PBMCs or T cells enriched from blood (not recorded which). The CDR3 bases are TGTGCCAGCAGTGCCCGAGGACAGAGTAATTCACCCCTCCACTTT. It yields the protein CASSARGQSNSPLHF.